One sample yielded the 31 T cell receptor beta chains listed below, sequenced in a study of T cell responses to AZD1222 COVID-19 vaccine. The repertoire was sequenced with immunoSEQ multiplex PCR; TCRdb's copy has only in-frame clones and lacks some. Of some 100,000 clones listed, about 90% are singletons. The sample consisted of peripheral blood, taken on day 0 of AZD1222 vaccination. The source is an adult in good health.

The chain carries TRBV4-3 and TRBJ1-4; D remains unclear. The CDR3 extends over 14 amino acids. Germline values: CDR1 LGHNA, CDR2 YSLEER. V lost 0 bases, J lost 5 bases, and 7 bases lay in between. The CDR3 DNA follows: TGCGCCAGCAGCCAAGACTTACGGAATGAAAAACTGTTTTTT. Protein product: CASSQDLRNEKLFF.

CDR3 region: CSVVRSRGPGANVLTF. CDR3 DNA: TGCAGCGTTGTCCGTTCAAGGGGGCCTGGGGCCAACGTCCTGACTTTC. The V call is TRBV29-1, the J call TRBJ2-6; 7 bases are shared with TRBD1. V lost 4 bases, J lost 2 bases, and 8 bases stayed unmatched. This CDR3 contains 16 residues. Per germline, CDR1 SQVTM and CDR2 ANQGSEA.

This clone was seen a single time. The chain recombines TRBV2 with TRBJ2-2; D uncertain. CDR1 SNHLY and CDR2 FYNNEI come from the germline V gene. Trimming stripped 7 bases from V and 3 bases from J, with 6 bases between. The CDR3 extends over 12 amino acids. The CDR3 spells CASKTDTGELFF. CDR3 nucleotides: TGTGCCAGCAAGACGGACACCGGGGAGCTGTTTTTT.

The chain links TRBV28 to TRBJ1-2; no reliable D call. Trimming took off 3 bases at V and 4 bases at J, with 21 bases between the two ends. This CDR3 region has 17 residues. CDR1 is MDHEN, CDR2 SYDVKM, per germline. CDR3 in amino acids: CASSFFRAKPGSYGYTF. The DNA of the CDR3 is TGTGCCAGCAGTTTTTTCCGGGCGAAACCGGGATCCTATGGCTACACCTTC.

The chain is built from TRBV5-1 and TRBJ1-2, with D possibly TRBD1 on 5 matching bases. The V gene's germline CDR1 is SGHRS and CDR2 YFSETQ. V lost 4 bases and J 2 bases, leaving 9 bases between the germline ends. The CDR3 spans 13 residues. CDR3 region: CASSKGPNYGYTF. The CDR3 DNA is TGCGCCAGCAGCAAGGGACCGAACTATGGCTACACCTTC. Full variable domain (outside the CDR3, taken from reference TRBV5-1 and TRBJ1-2): KAGVTQTPRYLIKTRGQQVTLSCSPISGHRSVSWYQQTPGQGLQFLFEYFSETQRNKGNFPGRFSGRQFSNSRSEMNVSTLELGDSALYLCASSKGPNYGYTFGSGTRLTVV.

This clone has only one observation. The chain combines TRBV5-5 with TRBJ1-1; 8 bases align to TRBD1. V gave up 4 bases and J gave up 4 bases; unmatched junction bases: 6. The length of the CDR3 is 14 residues. Germline loops: CDR1 SGHKS, CDR2 YYEKEE (reference sequence). The CDR3 protein is CASSLLTGATEAFF. The CDR3 DNA is TGTGCCAGCAGCCTCCTGACAGGGGCCACTGAAGCTTTCTTT. Filled out from reference TRBV5-5 and TRBJ1-1, the complete variable domain reads DAGVTQSPTHLIKTRGQQVTLRCSPISGHKSVSWYQQVLGQGPQFIFQYYEKEERGRGNFPDRFSARQFPNYSSELNVNALLLGDSALYLCASSLLTGATEAFFGQGTRLTVV.

The count of this clone is one. The chain links TRBV5-3 to TRBJ2-5; D is possibly TRBD2 (5 bases). TRBV5-3 is an ORF; its function is uncertain. This CDR3 comprises 16 residues. V lost 4 bases and J 5 bases, leaving 21 bases between the germline ends. The CDR3 loop reads CARSRLPMEHVETQYF. As DNA, the CDR3 is TGTGCCAGAAGCCGACTACCGATGGAACACGTGGAGACCCAGTACTTC.

The chain couples TRBV9 to TRBJ2-5, with 8 bases identical to TRBD2. The V segment lost 0 bases and the J segment 5 bases; nucleotides outside the gene matches: 6. The CDR3 extends over 15 amino acids. CDR1 is SGDLS, CDR2 YYNGEE, per germline. CDR3 region: CASSVASGGGETQYF. The DNA of the CDR3 is TGTGCCAGCAGCGTAGCCAGCGGGGGAGGGGAGACCCAGTACTTC.

The genes are TRBV5-1 and TRBJ2-1, with 8 bases aligning to TRBD2. The V segment lost 0 bases and the J segment 2 bases; nucleotides outside the gene matches: 4. The CDR3 spans 16 residues. Germline values: CDR1 SGHRS, CDR2 YFSETQ. As DNA, the CDR3 is TGCGCCAGCAGCTTGGAAGCGGGAGTTCCCTACAATGAGCAGTTCTTC. Translating it yields CASSLEAGVPYNEQFF. The whole variable domain, filled in from reference TRBV5-1 and TRBJ2-1, reads KAGVTQTPRYLIKTRGQQVTLSCSPISGHRSVSWYQQTPGQGLQFLFEYFSETQRNKGNFPGRFSGRQFSNSRSEMNVSTLELGDSALYLCASSLEAGVPYNEQFFGPGTRLTVL.

The chain has TRBV4-3 and TRBJ1-5; no reliable D call. Trimming shortened V by 0 bases and J by 0 bases, and 9 bases separated the two germline ends. Germline V lookup: CDR1 LGHNA, CDR2 YSLEER. There are 16 residues in the CDR3. CDR3 sequence reads: CASSQEIGTSNQPQHF. For the CDR3, the DNA is TGCGCCAGCAGCCAAGAGATAGGCACTAGCAATCAGCCCCAGCATTTT.

The gene calls are TRBV6-5 and TRBJ1-1; weak D call: TRBD1 (6 bases). V was cut by 5 bases and J by 4 bases, with 11 bases left in between. Germline assignment: CDR1 MNHEY and CDR2 SVGAGI. The CDR3 consists of 13 residues. The CDR3, as DNA: TGTGCCAGCAGTATACAGGGAATCACTGAAGCTTTCTTT. Its protein product is CASSIQGITEAFF.

V is TRBV28 and J is TRBJ2-2, with TRBD1 as a possible D gene (6 bases). V was clipped by 5 bases and J by 2 bases, with 15 bases between them. The CDR3 length is 16 residues. The V gene's germline CDR1 is MDHEN and CDR2 SYDVKM. DNA for the CDR3: TGTGCCAGCAGTCTCCCGGGACACCAAAACACCGGGGAGCTGTTTTTT. Translated: CASSLPGHQNTGELFF.

The V gene is TRBV5-1, the J gene TRBJ1-5; 10 nucleotides align to TRBD1. V was pared by 3 bases and J by 6 bases, with 3 bases of the junction left unmatched. The CDR3 is made up of 14 amino acids. Germline V lookup: CDR1 SGHRS, CDR2 YFSETQ. As DNA, the CDR3 is TGCGCCAGCAGCTCCGGGACAGGGGCTCAGCCCCAGCATTTT. It specifies CASSSGTGAQPQHF.

V usage is TRBV7-2 and J usage is TRBJ1-1, with TRBD1 as a possible D gene (5 bases). Germline assignment: CDR1 SGHTA and CDR2 FQGNSA. V was trimmed by 2 bases and J by 0 bases, leaving 7 bases between them. The CDR3 length is 14 residues. The CDR3 loop reads CASSLPGMNTEAFF. DNA of the CDR3: TGTGCCAGCAGCTTACCAGGGATGAACACTGAAGCTTTCTTT. Full variable domain (rest looked up from reference TRBV7-2 and TRBJ1-1): GAGVSQSPSNKVTEKGKDVELRCDPISGHTALYWYRQSLGQGLEFLIYFQGNSAPDKSGLPSDRFSAERTGGSVSTLTIQRTQQEDSAVYLCASSLPGMNTEAFFGQGTRLTVV.

CDR3 sequence (DNA): TGTGCCAGCAGCCAATATGGGGCCTCCTACGAGCAGTACTTC. It is translated as CASSQYGASYEQYF. The chain is built from TRBV14 and TRBJ2-7; D may be TRBD1 (5 bases). The CDR3 consists of 14 residues. V lost 2 bases to trimming and J lost 0 bases, with 8 bases between them. The germline CDR1 and CDR2 sequences are SGHDN and FVKESK.

This chain joins TRBV7-2 and TRBJ2-1; the match to TRBD2 covers 9 bases. V lost 2 bases and J lost 7; bases outside the gene matches: 9. This CDR3 contains 16 residues. Germline V lookup: CDR1 SGHTA, CDR2 FQGNSA. The CDR3 sequence is CASSLLGGRVENEQFF. The CDR3 nucleotides read TGTGCCAGCAGCTTATTGGGCGGGAGGGTGGAGAATGAGCAGTTCTTC.

The DNA for the CDR3 is TGTGCCAGCAGCTCATGGCCCCGGTTCGAGCAGTACTTC. Encoded protein: CASSSWPRFEQYF. The J gene is TRBJ2-7, the V gene TRBV7-8, with D uncertain. The V end was cut by 4 bases, the J end by 6 bases, with 13 bases between. Germline assignment: CDR1 SGHVS and CDR2 FQNEAQ. CDR3 length: 13 residues.

This rearrangement joins TRBV5-1 to TRBJ1-2; D not certain. Trimming shortened V by 4 bases and J by 8 bases, and 24 bases separated the two germline ends. Per the germline V gene, CDR1 is SGHRS and CDR2 is YFSETQ. There are 16 residues in the CDR3. The DNA for the CDR3 is TGCGCCAGCAGCCACGACGGACTTAATACCGCTAGCGGCTACACCTTC. Translating gives CASSHDGLNTASGYTF.

The genes are TRBV5-1 and TRBJ2-1; D unclear. Germline loops: CDR1 SGHRS, CDR2 YFSETQ. Trimming pared 4 bases from V and 0 bases from J, leaving 11 bases between. The length of the CDR3 is 15 residues. CDR3 DNA: TGCGCCAGCAGCCCCCGGATTTCCTCCTACAATGAGCAGTTCTTC. This encodes CASSPRISSYNEQFF.

The CDR3 DNA sequence: TGTGCCAGCAGCTTAGATTCCCGGCGTGAGGGGGAAAAAAACACTGAAGCTTTCTTT. It encodes CASSLDSRREGEKNTEAFF. This sequence joins TRBV7-9 and TRBJ1-1, with D perhaps matching TRBD1 (6 bases). Germline assignment: CDR1 SEHNR and CDR2 FQNEAQ (reference sequence). This CDR3 is 19 amino acids long. V was shortened by 1 base and J by 2 bases, with 23 bases between the two germline ends.

The chain joins TRBV6-5 to TRBJ1-6; D unclear. The CDR3 extends over 14 amino acids. Trimming took 1 base from V and 3 from J, leaving 4 bases between them. Germline CDR1 is MNHEY and CDR2 is SVGAGI. CDR3 sequence (DNA): TGTGCCAGCAGTTACTGGGGCTATAATTCACCCCTCCACTTT. Amino acids: CASSYWGYNSPLHF.

Only one count was recorded for this clone. This sequence joins TRBV24-1 and TRBJ1-5; D is possibly TRBD1 (5 bases). V was clipped by 3 bases and J by 4 bases, with 9 bases between them. Per the germline V gene, CDR1 is KGHDR and CDR2 is SFDVKD. This CDR3 comprises 14 residues. This CDR3 is CATSDQGPNQPQHF. The CDR3 nucleotides are TGTGCCACCAGTGATCAGGGTCCTAATCAGCCCCAGCATTTT.

The rearrangement links TRBV5-4 to TRBJ1-3; D remains unclear. The CDR3 spans 15 residues. The V and J ends lost 2 bases and 2 bases respectively, with 11 bases between them. CDR1 is SGHNT, CDR2 YYREEE, per germline (reference sequence). The CDR3 region is CASSLGAGAGNTIYF. The CDR3, as DNA: TGTGCCAGCAGCTTAGGTGCCGGGGCTGGAAACACCATATATTTT.

The chain joins TRBV7-2 to TRBJ2-7, with 9 bases matching TRBD1. The trim removed 6 bases at V and 3 bases at J, leaving 6 bases unmatched. This CDR3 comprises 14 residues. Germline CDR1 SGHTA, CDR2 FQGNSA. The CDR3 coding sequence is TGTGCCAGCAGAGAGGGGACAGGGATCTACGAGCAGTACTTC. This codes for CASREGTGIYEQYF.

This clone occurred many times. The identical CDR3 is also encoded by other nucleotide sequences in the sample. The rearrangement links TRBV5-1 to TRBJ2-2; the D is unclear. This CDR3 has 13 amino acids. CDR1 SGHRS and CDR2 YFSETQ come from the germline V gene. Trimming removed 0 bases at V and 3 bases at J, with 3 bases between. The chain's CDR3 is CASSLEYTGELFF. The CDR3 DNA reads as TGCGCCAGCAGCTTGGAATACACCGGGGAGCTGTTTTTT.

The chain uses TRBV10-3 and TRBJ1-1; D possibly corresponds to TRBD1 (6 bases). Looked up from germline, CDR1 is ENHRY and CDR2 is SYGVKD. V was shortened by 3 bases and J by 7 bases, with 15 bases between the two germline ends. The CDR3 totals 14 residues. The DNA for the CDR3 is TGTGCCATCAGTGATGCGCAGGGAGGGGGTGAAGCTTTCTTT. Protein product: CAISDAQGGGEAFF.

The chain has TRBV18 and TRBJ1-2, with D possibly matching TRBD1 (6 bases). Trimming took 2 bases from V and 3 from J, leaving 16 bases between them. The CDR3 loop spans 16 amino acids. Germline CDR1 reads KGHSH; CDR2 reads LQKENI. The CDR3 DNA sequence: TGTGCCAGCTCACCAGTCGTGGGGGGCGCGGACTATGGCTACACCTTC. Translation: CASSPVVGGADYGYTF.

The rearrangement joins TRBV25-1 to TRBJ2-3; D is unclear. This CDR3 is built from 15 residues. Trimming took off 3 bases at V and 4 bases at J, with 14 bases between the two ends. Per germline, CDR1 MGHDK and CDR2 SYGVNS. The CDR3 coding sequence is TGTGCCAGCAGTGATACTCGCCTATATTCAGATACGCAGTATTTT. Translated, it gives CASSDTRLYSDTQYF. Based on the CDR3 plus reference TRBV25-1 and TRBJ2-3, the full variable domain is EADIYQTPRYLVIGTGKKITLECSQTMGHDKMYWYQQDPGMELHLIHYSYGVNSTEKGDLSSESTVSRIRTEHFPLTLESARPSHTSQYLCASSDTRLYSDTQYFGPGTRLTVL.

CDR3 sequence: CASSQAGDGYTF. For the CDR3, the DNA is TGTGCCAGCAGCCAAGCAGGGGACGGCTACACCTTC. The rearrangement uses TRBV3-1 (or the pseudogene TRBV3-2) and TRBJ1-2, with a tentative D call TRBD1 (6 bases). Trimming pared 1 base from V and 8 bases from J, leaving 8 bases between. This CDR3 is 12 amino acids long. Germline CDR1 LGHDT, CDR2 YNNKEL (reference sequence).

J is TRBJ2-7 and V is TRBV15; TRBD1 aligns across 7 bases. The CDR3 extends over 13 amino acids. V dropped 2 bases and J dropped 6; count of bases not matched to a gene: 4. Germline V gives CDR1 LNHNV, CDR2 YYDKDF (reference sequence). CDR3 protein: CATSRSTGVEQYF. The CDR3 DNA reads as TGTGCCACCAGCAGATCCACAGGGGTCGAGCAGTACTTC. The whole variable domain, filled in from reference TRBV15 and TRBJ2-7, reads DAMVIQNPRYQVTQFGKPVTLSCSQTLNHNVMYWYQQKSSQAPKLLFHYYDKDFNNEADTPDNFQSRRPNTSFCFLDIRSPGLGDTAMYLCATSRSTGVEQYFGPGTRLTVT.

This chain joins TRBV7-9 and TRBJ2-3; D may be TRBD1 (6 bases). Germline CDR1 SEHNR, CDR2 FQNEAQ (reference sequence). V lost 0 bases, J lost 2 bases, and 6 bases lay in between. This CDR3 has 14 residues. In DNA form, the CDR3 reads TGTGCCAGCAGCTTAGCGGGGGCCACAGATACGCAGTATTTT. Residues: CASSLAGATDTQYF. The full variable domain, rest sourced from reference TRBV7-9 and TRBJ2-3, is DTGVSQNPRHKITKRGQNVTFRCDPISEHNRLYWYRQTLGQGPEFLTYFQNEAQLEKSRLLSDRFSAERPKGSFSTLEIQRTEQGDSAMYLCASSLAGATDTQYFGPGTRLTVL.